This TCR beta chain was observed in a study of blood T cell repertoires in COVID-19. V was clipped by 0 bases and J by 3 bases, with 15 bases between them. Germline V gene sequence: CDR1 GTSNPN, CDR2 SVGIG (reference sequence). This CDR3 spans 15 amino acids. Measured with immunoSEQ multiplex PCR; TCRdb has only the in-frame clones, and not every one. The sample contains roughly 140,000 clones, about four fifths of which appear only once. The chain has TRBV30 and TRBJ2-7; the D gene is possibly TRBD1 (5 bases). Specimen: PBMCs or T cells enriched from blood (not recorded which). The receptor's source is a young woman who had been exposed to COVID-19. CDR3 DNA: TGTGCCTGGAGTGTATCGGGCAGGGTAAACTACGAGCAGTACTTC. Residues: CAWSVSGRVNYEQYF.